The clone carrying this T cell receptor beta chain was counted only a few times. As yet, its antigen is unknown. This sample was taken from a study of T cells after yellow fever vaccination. Generation of TCR cDNA used 5'RACE template switching (which added a universal primer site and UMIs). MiXCR was run by TCRdb on the 5' RACE reads, yielding one entry per CDR3 protein. The table includes roughly 99,000 distinct CDR3 sequences, 5.8% detected once. Germline CDR1 reads MGHRA; CDR2 reads YSYEKL. Deletions cut 1 base from V and 7 bases from J, with 11 bases between. This CDR3 has 14 residues. Regarding the study as a whole: FACS-sorted repertoires could harbor abundant contaminating bulk-population clonotypes. Some clonotypes were seen in both the CD4 and the CD8 compartments. These made up a small share and likely arose from convergent recombination.

The sequence was obtained from a man in his late teens or twenties who received the YFV17D yellow fever vaccine. Sequenced material: CD8+ T cells sorted from PBMCs, taken 10 days after the yellow fever booster vaccination. The chain joins TRBV4-1 to TRBJ2-1, with a weak D call TRBD2 (6 bases). Here the CDR3 DNA reads TGCGCCAGCAGCCAAGTAACCGGGGGAAATGAGCAGTTCTTC. As protein: CASSQVTGGNEQFF.